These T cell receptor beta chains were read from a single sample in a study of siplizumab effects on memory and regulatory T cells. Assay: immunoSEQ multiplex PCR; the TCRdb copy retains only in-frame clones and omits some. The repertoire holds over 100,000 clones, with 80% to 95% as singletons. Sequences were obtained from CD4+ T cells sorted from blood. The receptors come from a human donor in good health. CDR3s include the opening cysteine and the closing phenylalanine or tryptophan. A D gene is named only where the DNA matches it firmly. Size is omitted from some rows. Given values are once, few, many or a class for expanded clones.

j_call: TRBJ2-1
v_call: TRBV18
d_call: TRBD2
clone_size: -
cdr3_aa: CASSPPLAGGRNEQFF
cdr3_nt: TGTGCCAGCTCACCACCACTAGCGGGAGGGCGCAATGAGCAGTTCTTC

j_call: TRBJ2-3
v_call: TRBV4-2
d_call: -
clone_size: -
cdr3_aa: CASSHSRDASGSDTQYF
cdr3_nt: TGTGCCAGCAGCCATTCCCGGGATGCAAGCGGGTCAGATACGCAGTATTTT

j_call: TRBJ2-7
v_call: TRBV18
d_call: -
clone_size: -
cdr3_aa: CASSPRQGMRVTYEQYF
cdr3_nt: TGTGCCAGCTCACCACGTCAGGGAATGAGAGTAACCTACGAGCAGTACTTC

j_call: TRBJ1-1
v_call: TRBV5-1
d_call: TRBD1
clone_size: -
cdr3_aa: CASSLEQGVTEAFF
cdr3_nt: TGCGCCAGCAGCTTGGAACAGGGGGTAACTGAAGCTTTCTTT

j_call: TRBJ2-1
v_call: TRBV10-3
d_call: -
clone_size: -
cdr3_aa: CAIRPWGSTINEQFF
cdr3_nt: TGTGCCATCAGGCCGTGGGGCTCTACCATTAATGAGCAGTTCTTC

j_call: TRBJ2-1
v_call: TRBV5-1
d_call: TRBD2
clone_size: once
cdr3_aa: CASSLSSGSSYNEQFF
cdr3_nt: TGCGCCAGCAGCCTATCTAGCGGGAGTTCCTACAATGAGCAGTTCTTC

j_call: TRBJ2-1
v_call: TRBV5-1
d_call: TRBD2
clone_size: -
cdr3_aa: CASSSGGSSYNEQFF
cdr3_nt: TGCGCCAGCAGCTCGGGGGGTAGCTCCTACAATGAGCAGTTCTTC

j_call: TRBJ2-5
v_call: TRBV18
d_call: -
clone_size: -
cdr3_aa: CASSPQGGETQYF
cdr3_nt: TGTGCCAGCTCACCACAGGGGGGAGAGACCCAGTACTTC

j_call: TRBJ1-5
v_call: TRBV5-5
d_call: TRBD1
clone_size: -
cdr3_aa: CASSPTGDQPQHF
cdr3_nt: TGTGCCAGCAGCCCGACAGGGGATCAGCCCCAGCATTTT

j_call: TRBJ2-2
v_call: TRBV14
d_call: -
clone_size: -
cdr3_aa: CASSQLHTGELFF
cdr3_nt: TGTGCCAGCAGCCAGCTCCACACCGGGGAGCTGTTTTTT

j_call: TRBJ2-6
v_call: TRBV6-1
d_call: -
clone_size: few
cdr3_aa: CASSEAVSSSGANVLTF
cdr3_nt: TGTGCCAGCAGTGAAGCGGTATCGAGCTCTGGGGCCAACGTCCTGACTTTC

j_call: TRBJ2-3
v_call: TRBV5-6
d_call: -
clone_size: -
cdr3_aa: CASSPPDWENTDTQYF
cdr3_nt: TGTGCCAGCAGCCCTCCGGACTGGGAGAACACAGATACGCAGTATTTT

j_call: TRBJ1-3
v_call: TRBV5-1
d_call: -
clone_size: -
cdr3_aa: CASSLVPGSAGNTIYF
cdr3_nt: TGCGCCAGCAGCTTGGTTCCGGGTTCTGCCGGAAACACCATATATTTT

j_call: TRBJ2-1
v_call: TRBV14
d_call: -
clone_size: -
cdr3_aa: CASSQDVRKQFF
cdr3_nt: TGTGCCAGCAGCCAAGATGTTCGTAAGCAGTTCTTC

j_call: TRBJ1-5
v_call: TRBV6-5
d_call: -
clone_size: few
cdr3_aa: CASSPPGFAPQHF
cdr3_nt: TGTGCCAGCAGCCCCCCTGGATTTGCGCCCCAGCATTTT

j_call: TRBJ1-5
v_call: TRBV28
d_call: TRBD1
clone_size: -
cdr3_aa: CASSYGRETGFVRVGNQPQHF
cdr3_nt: TGTGCCAGCAGTTATGGAAGGGAGACAGGGTTTGTTAGGGTAGGCAATCAGCCCCAGCATTTT

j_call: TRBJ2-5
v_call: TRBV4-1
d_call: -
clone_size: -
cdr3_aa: CASSQEEWRGKETQYF
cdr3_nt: TGCGCCAGCAGCCAAGAAGAATGGCGGGGCAAAGAGACCCAGTACTTC

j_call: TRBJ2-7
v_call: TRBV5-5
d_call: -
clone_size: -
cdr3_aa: CASSSGNPRVYYEQYF
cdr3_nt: TGTGCCAGCAGCTCTGGTAACCCTAGGGTCTACTACGAGCAGTACTTC

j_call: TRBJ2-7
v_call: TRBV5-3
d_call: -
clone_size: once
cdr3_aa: CARSLRAGIPYEQYF
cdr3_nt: TGTGCCAGAAGCTTGCGAGCGGGCATCCCCTACGAGCAGTACTTC

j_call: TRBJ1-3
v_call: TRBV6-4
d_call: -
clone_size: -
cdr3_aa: CASRLNTGSTERDTIYF
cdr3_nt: TGTGCCAGCAGGCTAAATACCGGGTCCACGGAGAGAGACACCATATATTTT

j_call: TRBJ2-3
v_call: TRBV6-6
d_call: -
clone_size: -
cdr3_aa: CASSYWTGGVEDTQYF
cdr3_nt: TGTGCCAGCAGTTACTGGACGGGCGGGGTGGAAGATACGCAGTATTTT

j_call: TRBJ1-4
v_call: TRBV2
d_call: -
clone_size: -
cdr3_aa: CASNSPIDRTNEKLFF
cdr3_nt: TGTGCCAGCAATTCGCCGATCGATCGGACTAATGAAAAACTGTTTTTT

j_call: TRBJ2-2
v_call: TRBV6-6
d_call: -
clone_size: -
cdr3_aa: CASSLSRELFF
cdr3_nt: TGTGCCAGCAGTCTCTCCCGGGAGCTGTTTTTT

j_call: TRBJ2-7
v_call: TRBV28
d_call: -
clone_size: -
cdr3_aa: CASSLSGTTRDEQYF
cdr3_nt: TGTGCCAGCAGTTTATCCGGGACAACGAGGGACGAGCAGTACTTC

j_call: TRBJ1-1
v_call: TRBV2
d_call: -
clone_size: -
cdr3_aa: CASSLRGGGTEAFF
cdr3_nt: TGTGCCAGCAGTTTAAGGGGAGGGGGGACTGAAGCTTTCTTT

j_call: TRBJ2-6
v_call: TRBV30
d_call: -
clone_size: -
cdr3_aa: CAWSGPGANVLTF
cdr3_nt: TGTGCCTGGAGTGGCCCTGGGGCCAACGTCCTGACTTTC

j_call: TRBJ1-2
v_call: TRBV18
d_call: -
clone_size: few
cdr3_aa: CASSPDTTTYGYTF
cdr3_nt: TGTGCCAGCTCACCCGACACGACGACCTATGGCTACACCTTC

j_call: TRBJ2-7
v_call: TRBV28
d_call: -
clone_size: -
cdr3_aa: CASSFKKGTGSLEQYF
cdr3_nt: TGTGCCAGCAGTTTTAAGAAGGGAACAGGGTCCCTCGAGCAGTACTTC

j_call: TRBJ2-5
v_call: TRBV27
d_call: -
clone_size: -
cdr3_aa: CASSLVGRAQETQYF
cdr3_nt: TGTGCCAGCAGTTTAGTGGGCAGGGCGCAAGAGACCCAGTACTTC

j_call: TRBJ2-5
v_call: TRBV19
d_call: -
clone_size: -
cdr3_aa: CASSALGGETQYF
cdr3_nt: TGTGCCAGTAGCGCCCTAGGGGGAGAGACCCAGTACTTC

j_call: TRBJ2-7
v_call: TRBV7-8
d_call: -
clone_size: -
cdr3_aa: CASSVERGQLLLEQYF
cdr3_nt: TGTGCCAGCAGCGTGGAGCGGGGACAGCTTCTTTTAGAGCAGTACTTC